The 10 T cell receptor beta chains below all came from one sample that was sequenced in a study of T-cell reconstitution after alpha-beta-depleted transplantation in children. TCRbeta library construction was performed incorporating unique molecular identifiers. TCRdb processed the PCR reads anew with MiXCR; each CDR3 protein has one entry. The sample carries about 500,000 distinct CDR3 sequences, around a third recorded once. Sequencing used PBMCs from the stem cell graft donor, obtained from the stem cell graft. The receptors come from a human donor who donated a stem cell graft to a child with aplastic anemia.

This clonotype was picked up one time. The chain has TRBV6-1 and TRBJ2-7; 8 bases agree with TRBD1. The CDR3 spans 16 residues. The J segment lost 1 base and the V segment lost 7 bases, leaving 12 bases of the junction unmatched. The V gene's germline CDR1 is MNHNS and CDR2 SASEGT. CDR3 loop: CASTITGTGSSYEQYF. CDR3 in DNA: TGTGCCAGCACCATTACTGGGACAGGTTCTTCCTACGAGCAGTACTTC.

The J gene is TRBJ2-3, the V gene TRBV15; 11 nucleotides line up with TRBD1. The ends lost 0 bases at V and 7 bases at J; junction bases unmatched: 6. This CDR3 region has 16 residues. CDR1 LNHNV and CDR2 YYDKDF come from the germline V gene (reference sequence). The CDR3 DNA reads TGTGCCACCAGCAGAGAGCGGACAGGGGGCTTGAATACGCAGTATTTT. Protein: CATSRERTGGLNTQYF.

The chain joins TRBV7-2 to TRBJ2-5, with D uncertain. CDR3 length equals 16 residues. CDR1 is SGHTA, CDR2 FQGNSA, per germline. V was pared by 5 bases and J by 5 bases, with 21 bases between. The CDR3 spells CASSPRAGPLGETQYF. The CDR3 nucleotides are TGTGCCAGCAGCCCACGTGCAGGACCCCTGGGGGAGACCCAGTACTTC.

This clonotype has more than one count but fewer than ten. In nucleotides, the CDR3 is TGTGCCAGCAGTCCACGGGACACGAACACTGAAGCTTTCTTT. Protein: CASSPRDTNTEAFF. The J gene is TRBJ1-1, the V gene TRBV12-3 or TRBV12-4, with D tentatively TRBD1 (6 bases). CDR3 length: 14 residues. V was pared by 5 bases and J by 1 base, with 11 bases between.

This clonotype appeared a few times. As DNA, the CDR3 is TGTGCCAGCAGTGAAATTGGGACAGACCTTGAAGCTTTCTTT. Encoded protein: CASSEIGTDLEAFF. V usage is TRBV6-1 and J usage is TRBJ1-1, with 7 bases aligning to TRBD1. The germline CDR1 and CDR2 sequences are MNHNS and SASEGT. The CDR3 spans 14 residues. The J segment lost 7 bases and the V segment lost 2 bases, leaving 7 bases of the junction unmatched.

This clonotype was counted only a few times. The chain joins TRBV7-2 to TRBJ2-5; D unresolved. This CDR3 region has 13 residues. Trimming took 1 base from V and 5 from J, leaving 8 bases between them. Looked up from germline, CDR1 is SGHTA and CDR2 is FQGNSA. The CDR3 sequence: CASSLGSPETQYF. DNA for the CDR3: TGTGCCAGCAGCTTAGGCAGCCCGGAGACCCAGTACTTC.

This clonotype was observed a handful of times. The chain combines TRBV20-1 with TRBJ2-5; D is uncertain. The CDR3 loop spans 14 amino acids. The germline V and J ends were trimmed by 0 bases and 3 bases, with 11 bases remaining between them. Germline CDR1 and CDR2: DFQATT and SNEGSKA (reference sequence). In DNA, the CDR3 is TGCAGTGCTAGAGATCCGGTGCCTAAAGAGACCCAGTACTTC. Translating gives CSARDPVPKETQYF.

The chain uses TRBV12-3 or TRBV12-4 and TRBJ2-1; 7 positions agree with TRBD1. Losses at the gene ends were 4 bases for V and 8 bases for J; bases not matched to a gene: 11. This CDR3 spans 15 amino acids. The CDR3 loop is CASSSTGQGLDEQFF. CDR3 DNA: TGTGCCAGCAGTTCGACAGGGCAGGGCCTCGATGAGCAGTTCTTC.

This clonotype was detected a few times. This chain connects TRBV12-3 or TRBV12-4 to TRBJ2-1, with 10 nucleotides matching TRBD2. Trimming took 8 bases from V and 9 from J; bases not matched to a gene: 10. There are 14 residues in the CDR3. CDR3 sequence (DNA): TGTGCCAGCTCTGGGGTAGCGGGAGGAGGTGAGCAGTTCTTC. The encoded protein is CASSGVAGGGEQFF.

V usage is TRBV12-3 or TRBV12-4 and J usage is TRBJ1-1, with D hard to call. With 6 bases removed from V and 0 bases from J, the gap between germline ends came to 11 bases. This CDR3 region has 14 residues. The CDR3 sequence is CASSRYTMNTEAFF. The CDR3 nucleotides are TGTGCCAGCAGCAGGTATACCATGAACACTGAAGCTTTCTTT.